These 17 T cell receptor beta chains share one sample of origin, sequenced in a study of blood T cell repertoires in COVID-19. Repertoires were generated with immunoSEQ multiplex PCR, while TCRdb's copy carries only in-frame clones and drops some. Of 90,000 to 110,000 clones in the sample, less than 85% were seen once. Sequenced sample: peripheral blood. The receptors here all came from a human donor in a cohort sampled during active or convalescent COVID-19.

This clone appeared a single time. The chain joins TRBV7-2 to TRBJ2-1; D unresolved. V lost 5 bases to trimming and J lost 9 bases, with 11 bases between them. Germline-derived CDR1 and CDR2 are SGHTA and FQGNSA. The CDR3 runs 12 residues. CDR3 nucleotides: TGTGCCAGCAGCAACCCGACTTTTGAGCAGTTCTTC. Amino acid sequence: CASSNPTFEQFF.

The genes are TRBV12-3 or TRBV12-4 and TRBJ1-1; tentatively, D is TRBD1 (6 bases). V lost 6 bases, J lost 5 bases, and 13 bases lay in between. This CDR3 contains 13 residues. The CDR3 DNA reads TGTGCCAGCAGATTACAGGGTCGGACTGAAGCTTTCTTT. This gives the protein CASRLQGRTEAFF.

The rearrangement uses TRBV5-5 and TRBJ2-7; D remains ambiguous. In germline, CDR1 is SGHKS, CDR2 YYEKEE (reference sequence). V was trimmed by 1 base and J by 7 bases, leaving 6 bases between them. The CDR3 totals 11 residues. The CDR3 DNA follows: TGTGCCAGCAGCTTGAACAGAGAGCAGTACTTC. Translated: CASSLNREQYF.

The chain uses TRBV7-3 and TRBJ1-1; TRBD1 matches at 8 bases. V was clipped by 2 bases and J by 5 bases; unmatched bases: 4. The CDR3 runs to 14 residues. CDR1 SGHTA and CDR2 FQGTGA come from the germline V gene. The CDR3 DNA reads TGTGCCAGCAGCTTATCAGGGGGCAGTACTGAAGCTTTCTTT. Its translation is CASSLSGGSTEAFF.

V usage is TRBV29-1 and J usage is TRBJ2-6; D might be TRBD1 (5 bases). The CDR3 is made up of 13 amino acids. Between the trimmed V and J ends, which lost 6 bases and 0 bases, there was a span of 6 bases. In germline, CDR1 is SQVTM, CDR2 ANQGSEA. CDR3 residues: CSVTVSGANVLTF. The CDR3 DNA reads as TGCAGCGTGACAGTCTCTGGGGCCAACGTCCTGACTTTC.

Points on this clone: The same CDR3 arises from other DNA sequences in this sample as well. The chain links TRBV2 to TRBJ1-1; D not certain. V lost 4 bases, J lost 1 base, and 10 bases lay in between. Per the germline V gene, CDR1 is SNHLY and CDR2 is FYNNEI. There are 14 residues in the CDR3. CDR3 loop: CASSVLRENTEAFF. CDR3 coding DNA: TGTGCCAGCAGTGTGCTTCGAGAGAACACTGAAGCTTTCTTT.

The rearrangement uses TRBV6-5 and TRBJ1-4, with D perhaps matching TRBD1 (6 bases). Trimming took 4 bases from V and 4 from J, leaving 16 bases between them. From germline, CDR1 is MNHEY and CDR2 SVGAGI. The CDR3 sequence is 16 residues long. CDR3 amino acids: CASSWGRRRFNEKLFF. The CDR3 coding sequence is TGTGCCAGCAGTTGGGGGCGACGGAGATTTAATGAAAAACTGTTTTTT.

This clone was counted a few times. This rearrangement joins TRBV27 to TRBJ1-1; no definite D call. The CDR3 sequence is 13 residues long. V was pared by 6 bases and J by 1 base, with 9 bases between. Germline V gene data show CDR1 as MNHEY and CDR2 as SMNVEV (reference sequence). The CDR3 region is CASRDTANTEAFF. CDR3 DNA: TGTGCCAGCAGAGACACAGCGAACACTGAAGCTTTCTTT.

This chain connects TRBV6-5 to TRBJ1-2; 7 nucleotides line up with TRBD1. Unmatched junction bases numbered 6, after V lost 4 bases and J lost 4 bases. Germline V gene lookup returns CDR1 MNHEY and CDR2 SVGAGI. The CDR3 extends over 14 amino acids. CDR3 in amino acids: CASSSPGTVYGYTF. DNA of the CDR3: TGTGCCAGCAGTTCACCCGGGACAGTCTATGGCTACACCTTC.

Written as DNA, the CDR3 is TGTGCCAGCAGCTTGTCCCCTATGGGGGGCTCTGGAAACACCATATATTTT. Its translation is CASSLSPMGGSGNTIYF. The chain combines TRBV5-5 with TRBJ1-3, with D perhaps matching TRBD1 (5 bases). Per the germline V gene, CDR1 is SGHKS and CDR2 is YYEKEE (reference sequence). V lost 1 base and J 0 bases, leaving 14 bases between the germline ends. The CDR3 contains 17 residues.

This chain links TRBV11-3 with TRBJ2-5; 9 bases map to TRBD2. Germline lookup yields CDR1 SGHNT and CDR2 YENEEA. V was pared by 5 bases and J by 5 bases, with 9 bases of the junction left unmatched. CDR3 length: 15 amino acids. The CDR3 is CASSLSGGHWETQYF. The CDR3 DNA reads TGTGCCAGCAGCCTCAGCGGGGGGCATTGGGAGACCCAGTACTTC.

This clone was observed a few times. This chain joins TRBV7-2 and TRBJ2-1; TRBD1 matches at 9 bases. The V and J ends lost 4 bases and 7 bases, in that order; junction bases with no gene match: 11. Germline CDR1 is SGHTA and CDR2 is FQGNSA. The CDR3 consists of 16 residues. CDR3 protein: CASSSPMGTGWNEQFF. The CDR3 DNA follows: TGTGCCAGCAGCTCCCCGATGGGGACAGGGTGGAATGAGCAGTTCTTC.

The genes are TRBV11-2 and TRBJ1-1; D is unresolved. Germline lookup yields CDR1 SGHAT and CDR2 FQNNGV. The CDR3 totals 13 residues. V dropped 5 bases and J dropped 8 bases, with 15 bases sitting between them. CDR3 region: CASSPTLTVEAFF. Written as DNA, the CDR3 is TGTGCCAGCAGCCCAACCTTGACTGTAGAAGCTTTCTTT.

The chain joins TRBV4-2 to TRBJ1-2, with D tentatively TRBD1 (6 bases). V was clipped by 0 bases and J by 0 bases, with 20 bases between them. The CDR3 spans 19 residues. Per the germline V gene, CDR1 is LGHNA and CDR2 is YNFKEQ. CDR3 nucleotide sequence: TGTGCCAGCAGCCAAGATCTCGGAGGGGGGGGCGAATCTAACTATGGCTACACCTTC. Its translation: CASSQDLGGGGESNYGYTF.

The V gene is TRBV25-1, the J gene TRBJ2-1; 8 bases line up with TRBD1. The CDR3 totals 15 residues. Germline CDR1 MGHDK, CDR2 SYGVNS. After removal of 3 bases from V and 2 bases from J, the junction contained 3 bases not matched to a gene. CDR3 loop: CASSDGQGAYNEQFF. DNA for the CDR3: TGTGCCAGCAGTGACGGACAGGGAGCCTACAATGAGCAGTTCTTC.

The genes are TRBV4-1 and TRBJ2-5; 14 nucleotides agree with TRBD2. V lost 2 bases to trimming and J lost 5 bases; unmatched junction nucleotides: 7. The length of the CDR3 is 17 residues. The germline V gene has CDR1 MGHRA and CDR2 YSYEKL. The CDR3 DNA reads as TGCGCCAGCAGCCAAAGGGGGGGACTAGCGGGAGAGGAGACCCAGTACTTC. It is translated as CASSQRGGLAGEETQYF.

This clone was picked up a small number of times. V is TRBV20-1 and J is TRBJ2-5; 16 bases are a match to TRBD2. Trimming took 3 bases from V and 5 from J; bases not matched to a gene: 9. Germline V gives CDR1 DFQATT, CDR2 SNEGSKA (reference sequence). CDR3 length: 17 residues. CDR3 DNA sequence: TGCAGTGCTAGTGCGGGACTAGCGGGGGGGCCGAGGGAGACCCAGTACTTC. Encoded protein: CSASAGLAGGPRETQYF.